Listed below are T cell receptor beta chains from one sample, sequenced in a study of blood T cell repertoires in COVID-19. TCRdb's table, derived via immunoSEQ multiplex PCR, lists solely in-frame clones and lacks some. This sample carries 250,000 to 350,000 clones, approximately 90% of them seen once, and the ten largest clones take approximately 0.84%. Sequenced sample: peripheral blood. Every receptor here comes from a man aged 25 to 40 with acute or convalescent COVID-19. Each CDR3 is given with its conserved first and last residue. Each record gives: clone size, J gene, D gene, V gene, CDR3 DNA, CDR3 protein. A D gene is named only where the DNA matches it firmly. Not every row has a clone size; where given, it reads once, few, many or a size class.

size: NA
J: TRBJ1-2
D: TRBD1
V: TRBV7-3
DNA: TGTGCCAGCAGCCCAGGGGACAGCAGCTATGGCTACACCTTC
CDR3: CASSPGDSSYGYTF

size: NA
J: TRBJ2-7
D: TRBD1
V: TRBV3-1/TRBV3-2
DNA: TGTGCCAGCAGTAAAACCCGACAGGGGTTCACCTACGAGCAGTACTTC
CDR3: CASSKTRQGFTYEQYF

size: NA
J: TRBJ2-7
D: NA
V: TRBV3-1/TRBV3-2
DNA: TGTGCCAGCAGCCCCTTGGGCAGGGTTTCCTACGAGCAGTACTTC
CDR3: CASSPLGRVSYEQYF

size: NA
J: TRBJ2-3
D: TRBD2
V: TRBV3-1/TRBV3-2
DNA: TGTGCCAGCAGCCAAGATCCGGGACTAGCGGGTACAGATACGCAGTATTTT
CDR3: CASSQDPGLAGTDTQYF

size: NA
J: TRBJ2-1
D: TRBD2
V: TRBV2
DNA: TGTGCCAGCAGTTTGGACTTCCGGGGGGTCAATGAGCAGTTCTTC
CDR3: CASSLDFRGVNEQFF

size: NA
J: TRBJ2-2
D: NA
V: TRBV10-1
DNA: TGCGCCAGCAGTTCTGCGGGCAACACCGGGGAGCTGTTTTTT
CDR3: CASSSAGNTGELFF

size: NA
J: TRBJ1-1
D: NA
V: TRBV5-5
DNA: TGTGCCAGCAGCTTGTATCTGGGGTCAGGGGACACTGAAGCTTTCTTT
CDR3: CASSLYLGSGDTEAFF

size: NA
J: TRBJ2-7
D: TRBD2
V: TRBV7-2
DNA: TGTGCCAGCAGCAAGAGGTTAGCGGGCTCCTACGAGCAGTACTTC
CDR3: CASSKRLAGSYEQYF

size: NA
J: TRBJ1-2
D: TRBD1
V: TRBV28
DNA: TGTGCCAGCAGTTTCTTACGGAGGGACAGGGGAGGAGGCTACACCTTC
CDR3: CASSFLRRDRGGGYTF

size: NA
J: TRBJ2-2
D: NA
V: TRBV4-1
DNA: TGCGCCAGCAGCCAAGCTAATTCCGGGGAGCTGTTTTTT
CDR3: CASSQANSGELFF

size: few
J: TRBJ1-6
D: NA
V: TRBV30
DNA: TGTGCCTGGACCCAGGGTGTAGGCTCACCCCTCCACTTT
CDR3: CAWTQGVGSPLHF

size: NA
J: TRBJ1-5
D: TRBD1
V: TRBV27
DNA: TGTGCCAGCAGCTACTCAGGGGGGTTAAATCAGCCCCAGCATTTT
CDR3: CASSYSGGLNQPQHF

size: NA
J: TRBJ2-1
D: NA
V: TRBV30
DNA: TGTGCTGGAAGCCTGCGGAGCAATGAGCAGTTCTTC
CDR3: CAGSLRSNEQFF

size: NA
J: TRBJ1-5
D: TRBD1
V: TRBV2
DNA: TGTGCCAGCAGCGGAGACAGGGGCAAACAGCCCCAGCATTTT
CDR3: CASSGDRGKQPQHF

size: NA
J: TRBJ1-4
D: NA
V: TRBV19
DNA: TGTGCCAGTAGTTCCGCGGATGAAAAACTGTTTTTT
CDR3: CASSSADEKLFF

size: NA
J: TRBJ1-4
D: NA
V: TRBV18
DNA: TGTGCCAGCTCACCCGGTGTAGATGAAAAACTGTTTTTT
CDR3: CASSPGVDEKLFF

size: NA
J: TRBJ2-2
D: TRBD2
V: TRBV9
DNA: TGTGCCAGCAGTTTTAGCGGGAGTTGGACCGGGGAGCTGTTTTTT
CDR3: CASSFSGSWTGELFF